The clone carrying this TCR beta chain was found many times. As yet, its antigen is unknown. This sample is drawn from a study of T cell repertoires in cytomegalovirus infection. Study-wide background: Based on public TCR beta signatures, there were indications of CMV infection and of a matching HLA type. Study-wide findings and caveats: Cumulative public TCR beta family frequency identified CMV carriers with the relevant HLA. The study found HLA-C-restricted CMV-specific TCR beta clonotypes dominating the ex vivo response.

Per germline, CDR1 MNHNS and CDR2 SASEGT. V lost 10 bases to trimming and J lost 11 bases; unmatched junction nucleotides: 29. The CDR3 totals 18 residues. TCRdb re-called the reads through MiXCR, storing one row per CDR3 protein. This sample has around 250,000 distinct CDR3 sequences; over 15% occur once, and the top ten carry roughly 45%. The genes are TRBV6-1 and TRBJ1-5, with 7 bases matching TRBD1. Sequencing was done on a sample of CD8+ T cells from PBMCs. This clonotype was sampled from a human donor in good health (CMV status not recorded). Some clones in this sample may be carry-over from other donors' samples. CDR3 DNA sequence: TGTGCCAACGGGCGGGACAGAAGGAAGGCGGGATTTGTTTTGGCCCAGCATTTT. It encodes CANGRDRRKAGFVLAQHF.